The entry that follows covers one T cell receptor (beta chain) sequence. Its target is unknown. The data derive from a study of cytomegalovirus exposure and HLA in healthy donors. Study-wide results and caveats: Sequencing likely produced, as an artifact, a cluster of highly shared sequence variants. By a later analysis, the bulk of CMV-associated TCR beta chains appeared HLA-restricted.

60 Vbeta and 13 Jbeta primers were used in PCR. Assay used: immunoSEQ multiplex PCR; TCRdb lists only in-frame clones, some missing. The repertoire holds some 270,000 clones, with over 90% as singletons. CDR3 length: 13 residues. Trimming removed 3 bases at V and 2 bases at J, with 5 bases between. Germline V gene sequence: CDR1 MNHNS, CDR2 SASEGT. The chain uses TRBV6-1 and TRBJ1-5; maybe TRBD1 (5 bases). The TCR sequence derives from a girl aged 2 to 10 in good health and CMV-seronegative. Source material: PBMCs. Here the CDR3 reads CASSDRGNQPQHF. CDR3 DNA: TGTGCCAGCAGTGACAGGGGCAATCAGCCCCAGCATTTT.